These 32 T cell receptor beta chains originate from one sample sequenced in a study of T cells in Graves' hyperthyroidism and ophthalmopathy. From RNA transcripts, TCR beta CDR3 regions were amplified. RT-PCR in the first round (using the HTBI primer set) targeted the TCR CDR3. TCRdb re-analysed the multiplex PCR reads in MiXCR, keeping a single row per CDR3 protein. Of fewer than 450,000 distinct CDR3 sequences listed, over 11% are singletons. Material for sequencing was blood. These receptors originate from a man in his fifties with Graves' ophthalmopathy.

Many counts were recorded for this clonotype. The J gene is TRBJ2-1, the V gene TRBV30; D gene uncertain. V was pared by 0 bases and J by 0 bases, with 12 bases between. This CDR3 contains 16 residues. The V gene's germline CDR1 is GTSNPN and CDR2 SVGIG (reference sequence). The CDR3 sequence: CAWSVLGGTSYNEQFF. CDR3 sequence (DNA): TGTGCCTGGAGTGTACTCGGCGGTACCTCCTACAATGAGCAGTTCTTC.

CDR3 sequence reads: CSVGRDGYNEQFF. CDR3 DNA sequence: TGCAGCGTTGGGCGGGACGGCTACAATGAGCAGTTCTTC. The chain recombines TRBV29-1 with TRBJ2-1, with a weak D call TRBD2 (6 bases). The CDR3 runs 13 residues. Trimming removed 4 bases from V and 3 bases from J, with 10 bases in between. Germline assignment: CDR1 SQVTM and CDR2 ANQGSEA.

In its sample, this clonotype was seen a few times. One base away lies a much larger clone, so this may be a sequencing read error. The V and J genes are TRBV7-9 and TRBJ2-7, with 9 bases identical to TRBD1. The CDR3 runs 18 residues. Germline CDR1 SEHNR, CDR2 FQNEAQ (reference sequence). The DNA of the CDR3 is TGTGCCGGCAGCGGCAGTTCGGGGACAGGGCAGCCCGTCTACGAGCAGTACTTC. Its protein is CAGSGSSGTGQPVYEQYF.

This clonotype was counted at least ten times. The V call is TRBV3-1, the J call TRBJ2-2; D gene ambiguous. Trimming shortened V by 8 bases and J by 1 base, and 8 bases separated the two germline ends. Germline CDR1 is LGHDT and CDR2 is YNNKEL (reference sequence). This CDR3 is 13 amino acids long. The chain's CDR3 is CASQSGNTGELFF. CDR3 nucleotides: TGTGCCAGCCAAAGTGGGAACACCGGGGAGCTGTTTTTT. The variable domain in full, with the rest retrieved from reference TRBV3-1 and TRBJ2-2, is DTAVSQTPKYLVTQMGNDKSIKCEQNLGHDTMYWYKQDSKKFLKIMFSYNNKELIINETVPNRFSPKSPDKAHLNLHINSLELGDSAVYFCASQSGNTGELFFGEGSRLTVL.

This chain links TRBV19 with TRBJ1-1; 8 bases match TRBD1. The CDR3 totals 15 residues. V shed 3 bases and J 1 base; nucleotides not matched to a gene: 4. In germline, CDR1 is LNHDA, CDR2 SQIVND (reference sequence). The CDR3 loop is CASSMGTGGNTEAFF. The CDR3 nucleotides read TGTGCCAGTAGTATGGGAACAGGGGGGAACACTGAAGCTTTCTTT. Based on the CDR3 plus reference TRBV19 and TRBJ1-1, the full variable domain is DGGITQSPKYLFRKEGQNVTLSCEQNLNHDAMYWYRQDPGQGLRLIYYSQIVNDFQKGDIAEGYSVSREKKESFPLTVTSAQKNPTAFYLCASSMGTGGNTEAFFGQGTRLTVV.

This clonotype has ten or more counts. This sequence joins TRBV28 and TRBJ2-1; TRBD1 might be the D (5 bases). The CDR3 is made up of 13 amino acids. The V gene's germline CDR1 is MDHEN and CDR2 SYDVKM. V lost 10 bases, J lost 4 bases, and 14 bases lay in between. The chain's CDR3 is CAIQGGPYNEQFF. The CDR3 region has the DNA TGTGCCATCCAGGGTGGGCCGTACAATGAGCAGTTCTTC.

V gene TRBV6-1 combines with J gene TRBJ2-2, with D unresolved. Trimming removed 2 bases from V and 6 bases from J, with 19 bases in between. CDR3 size: 17 residues. The V gene's germline CDR1 is MNHNS and CDR2 SASEGT. CDR3 in DNA: TGTGCCAGCAGTGAAAGTTTTGGGTATAAGTCCGCCGGGGAGCTGTTTTTT. Its protein is CASSESFGYKSAGELFF.

Regarding this clonotype: A much larger clone differs by one base, so this may be a read error. The chain couples TRBV7-9 to TRBJ2-1; 10 bases map to TRBD2. Germline V gene data show CDR1 as SEHNR and CDR2 as FQNEAQ (reference sequence). Losses at the gene ends were 3 bases for V and 10 bases for J; bases not matched to a gene: 9. The length of the CDR3 is 15 residues. The chain's CDR3 is CASSFKREGLNEQFF. For the CDR3, the DNA is TGTGCCAGCAGCTTTAAGCGGGAGGGCCTCAACGAGCAGTTCTTC. Filled out from reference TRBV7-9 and TRBJ2-1, the complete variable domain reads DTGVSQNPRHKITKRGQNVTFRCDPISEHNRLYWYRQTLGQGPEFLTYFQNEAQLEKSRLLSDRFSAERPKGSFSTLEIQRTEQGDSAMYLCASSFKREGLNEQFFGPGTRLTVL.

The rearrangement links TRBV10-3 to TRBJ2-3; TRBD1 agrees at 8 bases. This CDR3 contains 15 residues. V lost 6 bases to trimming and J lost 2 bases; unmatched junction nucleotides: 7. CDR1 ENHRY and CDR2 SYGVKD come from the germline V gene. In DNA, the CDR3 is TGTGCCATCAGGGGACAGGAGTCCGTCACAGATACGCAGTATTTT. This gives the protein CAIRGQESVTDTQYF.

The J gene is TRBJ1-5, the V gene TRBV5-4; 11 positions match TRBD1. The CDR3 is made up of 16 amino acids. Germline assignment: CDR1 SGHNT and CDR2 YYREEE (reference sequence). V gave up 3 bases and J gave up 5 bases; unmatched junction bases: 7. The chain's CDR3 is CASSSMGQGEYQPQHF. CDR3 DNA: TGTGCCAGCAGCTCAATGGGACAGGGGGAATATCAGCCCCAGCATTTT.

This clonotype was counted a few times. The rearrangement joins TRBV2 to TRBJ1-6, with D maybe TRBD1 (6 bases). V was pared by 1 base and J by 7 bases, with 17 bases between. The CDR3 is 17 amino acids. Germline CDR1 and CDR2: SNHLY and FYNNEI. The CDR3, as DNA: TGTGCCAGCAGTGAAGTAGGGGGAGAACATTCAAATTCACCCCTCCACTTT. This sequence encodes CASSEVGGEHSNSPLHF. Full variable domain (outside the CDR3, taken from reference TRBV2 and TRBJ1-6): EPEVTQTPSHQVTQMGQEVILRCVPISNHLYFYWYRQILGQKVEFLVSFYNNEISEKSEIFDDQFSVERPDGSNFTLKIRSTKLEDSAMYFCASSEVGGEHSNSPLHFGNGTRLTVT.

This clonotype was recorded many times. This rearrangement joins TRBV5-1 to TRBJ1-1, with 10 bases aligning to TRBD1. CDR3 length equals 15 residues. V gave up 4 bases and J gave up 0 bases; unmatched junction bases: 3. Germline CDR1 reads SGHRS; CDR2 reads YFSETQ. CDR3 sequence reads: CASSVTGGLNTEAFF. The CDR3 DNA reads TGCGCCAGCAGCGTGACAGGGGGCCTGAACACTGAAGCTTTCTTT.

This clonotype was picked up many times. This rearrangement joins TRBV20-1 to TRBJ2-7; TRBD2 matches 9 bases. The germline V gene encodes CDR1 DFQATT and CDR2 SNEGSKA (reference sequence). The V and J ends lost 0 bases and 6 bases, in that order; junction bases with no gene match: 12. This CDR3 has 16 residues. The chain's CDR3 is CSARDGTSPFSGEQYF. CDR3 in DNA: TGCAGTGCTAGAGATGGGACTAGCCCATTCTCGGGCGAGCAGTACTTC.

This clonotype was counted many times. This sequence joins TRBV20-1 and TRBJ2-1; D ambiguous. Trimming cost V 5 bases and J 1 base, with 9 bases left between them. The CDR3 totals 13 residues. Germline-derived CDR1 and CDR2 are DFQATT and SNEGSKA (reference sequence). The CDR3 spells CSAESRSYNEQFF. The CDR3 coding sequence is TGCAGTGCTGAGAGCAGGTCCTACAATGAGCAGTTCTTC.

The chain links TRBV18 to TRBJ2-2; TRBD1 might be the D (5 bases). V was pared by 6 bases and J by 7 bases, with 12 bases between. Germline V gene data show CDR1 as KGHSH and CDR2 as LQKENI. The CDR3 length is 13 residues. The CDR3 DNA follows: TGTGCCAGCTCGGAAGGGGCCAACGGGGAGCTGTTTTTT. As protein: CASSEGANGELFF.

The sample holds many counts of this clonotype. The chain combines TRBV5-6 with TRBJ1-5; no clear D. The CDR3 runs to 14 residues. Trimming shortened V by 3 bases and J by 6 bases, and 13 bases separated the two germline ends. Germline values: CDR1 SGHDT, CDR2 YYEEEE. The CDR3 coding sequence is TGTGCCAGCAGCTCAACCGAGGCGGGTCAGCCCCAGCATTTT. It encodes CASSSTEAGQPQHF.

CDR3 DNA: TGTGCCAGCAGCTTACCGGGACAGGGAAGCACCGGGGAGCTGTTTTTT. Its translation: CASSLPGQGSTGELFF. The V and J genes are TRBV7-9 and TRBJ2-2, with 9 positions matching TRBD1. The CDR3 has 16 amino acids. Looked up from germline, CDR1 is SEHNR and CDR2 is FQNEAQ (reference sequence). The ends lost 2 bases at V and 4 bases at J; junction bases unmatched: 5.

At least ten counts were recorded for this clonotype. The chain links TRBV3-1 to TRBJ2-7; weak D call: TRBD2 (6 bases). Trimming took 5 bases from V and 7 from J, leaving 12 bases between them. The CDR3 is 12 residues long. CDR1 LGHDT and CDR2 YNNKEL come from the germline V gene (reference sequence). The DNA for the CDR3 is TGTGCCAGCAGCAGAGGGACTTCTGAGCAGTACTTC. Protein sequence: CASSRGTSEQYF.

Many counts were recorded for this clonotype. The chain carries TRBV6-2 or TRBV6-3 and TRBJ2-7, with D unclear. The V and J ends lost 7 bases and 2 bases respectively, with 9 bases between them. Germline-derived CDR1 and CDR2 are MNHEY and SVGEGT. CDR3 length: 12 residues. This CDR3 is CASTITPYEQYF. CDR3 bases: TGTGCCAGCACCATTACCCCCTACGAGCAGTACTTC.

This clonotype has a handful of counts. This clone may be a read error of a much larger clone one base away. V usage is TRBV7-9 and J usage is TRBJ2-1; D perhaps matches TRBD2 (6 bases). Germline assignment: CDR1 SEHNR and CDR2 FQNEAQ (reference sequence). This CDR3 region has 15 residues. The V end lost 5 bases, the J end lost 7 bases, and 18 bases lay between the germline ends. Here the CDR3 DNA reads TGTGCCAGCAGCCAGATGCGCCGACTAGGGAATGAGCAGTTCTTC. This gives the protein CASSQMRRLGNEQFF. The whole variable domain, remainder taken from reference TRBV7-9 and TRBJ2-1, is DTGVSQNPRHKITKRGQNVTFRCDPISEHNRLYWYRQTLGQGPEFLTYFQNEAQLEKSRLLSDRFSAERPKGSFSTLEIQRTEQGDSAMYLCASSQMRRLGNEQFFGPGTRLTVL.

This clonotype was counted a few times. The CDR3 DNA sequence: TGTGCCAGCACTCCGCGAGCGACTAGCGGGAGTTTTGAGACCCAGTACTTC. It specifies CASTPRATSGSFETQYF. The chain carries TRBV27 and TRBJ2-5; 12 bases map to TRBD2. Germline V gene lookup returns CDR1 MNHEY and CDR2 SMNVEV (reference sequence). The CDR3 is made up of 17 amino acids. V shed 7 bases, J shed 5 bases, and the junction held 14 bases outside the gene matches.

The chain is built from TRBV7-8 and TRBJ2-1, with no clear D. CDR1 and CDR2 (germline): SGHVS, FQNEAQ. The CDR3 contains 14 residues. Trimming removed 4 bases at V and 5 bases at J, with 12 bases between. The CDR3 DNA reads TGTGCCAGCAGCTACCGACCCGAACACAATGAGCAGTTCTTC. Translating gives CASSYRPEHNEQFF.

This clonotype has ten or more counts. The rearrangement links TRBV7-2 to TRBJ2-1, with 8 nucleotides matching TRBD2. In germline, CDR1 is SGHTA, CDR2 FQGNSA. V lost 4 bases and J lost 6; bases outside the gene matches: 14. The CDR3 runs to 17 residues. This CDR3 is CASSSGSGAGALNEQFF. The DNA for the CDR3 is TGTGCCAGCAGCTCGGGGTCCGGAGCGGGAGCTCTCAATGAGCAGTTCTTC. Looking up the rest from reference TRBV7-2 and TRBJ2-1 gives the full variable domain: GAGVSQSPSNKVTEKGKDVELRCDPISGHTALYWYRQSLGQGLEFLIYFQGNSAPDKSGLPSDRFSAERTGGSVSTLTIQRTQQEDSAVYLCASSSGSGAGALNEQFFGPGTRLTVL.

This clonotype was picked up many times. This rearrangement joins TRBV5-1 to TRBJ2-3; 10 nucleotides match TRBD2. Trimming took 1 base from V and 4 from J; bases not matched to a gene: 3. This CDR3 is 15 amino acids long. Germline V gene lookup returns CDR1 SGHRS and CDR2 YFSETQ. The CDR3 sequence is CASSLTSGISDTQYF. The CDR3 bases are TGCGCCAGCAGCTTGACTAGCGGGATATCAGATACGCAGTATTTT. Based on the CDR3 plus reference TRBV5-1 and TRBJ2-3, the full variable domain is KAGVTQTPRYLIKTRGQQVTLSCSPISGHRSVSWYQQTPGQGLQFLFEYFSETQRNKGNFPGRFSGRQFSNSRSEMNVSTLELGDSALYLCASSLTSGISDTQYFGPGTRLTVL.

In the case of this clonotype: A much larger clone lies a single base off, so this may be a read error. The rearrangement links TRBV18 to TRBJ2-1; D assignment may be TRBD1 or TRBD2 (7 bases each). Germline loops: CDR1 KGHSH, CDR2 LQKENI. CDR3 length: 17 amino acids. DNA of the CDR3: TGTGCCAGCTCACCTCAGGGGGGGCCGACCAGCCACAATGAGCAGCTCTTC. It yields the protein CASSPQGGPTSHNEQLF.

In this sample, this clonotype turned up many times. This rearrangement joins TRBV6-1 to TRBJ1-2; D gene uncertain. The CDR3 contains 15 residues. Per the germline V gene, CDR1 is MNHNS and CDR2 is SASEGT. The germline V and J ends were trimmed by 7 bases and 2 bases, with 17 bases remaining between them. The CDR3 bases are TGTGCCAGCATTTCCCTCGGAGACAAGAACTATGGCTACACCTTC. It codes for CASISLGDKNYGYTF.

This clonotype has a handful of counts. The chain is built from TRBV13 and TRBJ2-7; D not certain. The CDR3 covers 14 residues. Trimming stripped 0 bases from V and 7 bases from J, with 13 bases between. In germline, CDR1 is PRHDT, CDR2 FYEKMQ (reference sequence). CDR3 nucleotide sequence: TGTGCCAGCAGCTTAGGACGGCTCGGTCGGGAGCAGTACTTC. Translation gives CASSLGRLGREQYF.

This clonotype was detected a few times. A much larger clonotype is one base distant, so this may be a read error. The chain couples TRBV6-1 to TRBJ1-1; D gene ambiguous. The germline V gene encodes CDR1 MNHNS and CDR2 SASEGT. The CDR3 loop spans 11 amino acids. V was trimmed by 3 bases and J by 3 bases, leaving 2 bases between them. Written as DNA, the CDR3 is TGTGCCAGCAGTGAGGACACTGAAGCTTTCTTT. Amino acids: CASSEDTEAFF.

This clonotype was seen more than once but under ten times. The chain carries TRBV10-2 and TRBJ2-7; perhaps TRBD2 as D (6 bases). Germline CDR1 WSHSY, CDR2 SAAADI. V gave up 2 bases and J gave up 2 bases, with 13 bases separating them. The CDR3 runs 15 residues. The CDR3 DNA is TGCGCCAGCAGTGAGATTCGGCGGGGAACCTACGAGCAGTACTTC. Its translation: CASSEIRRGTYEQYF.

The V and J genes are TRBV28 and TRBJ2-7; D is perhaps TRBD1 or TRBD2 (6 bases each). CDR3 length equals 14 residues. The germline V and J ends were trimmed by 4 bases and 3 bases, with 13 bases remaining between them. Germline-derived CDR1 and CDR2 are MDHEN and SYDVKM. Written as DNA, the CDR3 is TGTGCCAGCAGTTCGAGGGGGGTGGGCTACGAGCAGTACTTC. Protein product: CASSSRGVGYEQYF.

This clonotype was seen ten or more times. V is TRBV19 and J is TRBJ1-1; no firm D call. The CDR3 is 14 residues long. V shed 5 bases and J shed 7 bases, with 17 bases lying between them. Germline V gene lookup returns CDR1 LNHDA and CDR2 SQIVND (reference sequence). CDR3: CASSLSTFLFEAFF. Here the CDR3 DNA reads TGTGCCAGTAGTCTCTCTACATTCCTGTTTGAAGCTTTCTTT.

In this sample, this clonotype turned up many times. This chain joins TRBV9 and TRBJ1-4; no clear D gene. Germline loops: CDR1 SGDLS, CDR2 YYNGEE. The CDR3 length is 16 residues. V was trimmed by 0 bases and J by 8 bases, leaving 17 bases between them. The CDR3 sequence is CASSVAIGGSDEKLFF. In DNA, the CDR3 is TGTGCCAGCAGCGTAGCTATTGGCGGGTCTGACGAAAAACTGTTTTTT.